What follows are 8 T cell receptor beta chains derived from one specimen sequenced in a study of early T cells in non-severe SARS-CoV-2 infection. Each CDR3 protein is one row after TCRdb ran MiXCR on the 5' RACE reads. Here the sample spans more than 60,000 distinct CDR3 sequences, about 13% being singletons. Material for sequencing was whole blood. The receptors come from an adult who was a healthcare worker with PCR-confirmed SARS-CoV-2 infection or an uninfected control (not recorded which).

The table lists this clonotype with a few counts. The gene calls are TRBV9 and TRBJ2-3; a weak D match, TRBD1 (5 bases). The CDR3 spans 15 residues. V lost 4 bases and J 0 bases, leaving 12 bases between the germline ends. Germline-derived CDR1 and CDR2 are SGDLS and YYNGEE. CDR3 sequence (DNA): TGTGCCAGCAGCCACCCGCAGGGTAGCACAGATACGCAGTATTTT. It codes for CASSHPQGSTDTQYF.

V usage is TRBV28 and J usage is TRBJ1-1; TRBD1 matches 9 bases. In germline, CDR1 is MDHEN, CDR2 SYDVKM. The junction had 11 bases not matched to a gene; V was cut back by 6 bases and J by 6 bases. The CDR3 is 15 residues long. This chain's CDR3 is CASRDRGPATAEAFF. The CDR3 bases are TGTGCCAGCAGGGACAGGGGTCCCGCTACAGCTGAAGCTTTCTTT. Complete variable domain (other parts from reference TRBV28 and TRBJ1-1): DVKVTQSSRYLVKRTGEKVFLECVQDMDHENMFWYRQDPGLGLRLIYFSYDVKMKEKGDIPEGYSVSREKKERFSLILESASTNQTSMYLCASRDRGPATAEAFFGQGTRLTVV.

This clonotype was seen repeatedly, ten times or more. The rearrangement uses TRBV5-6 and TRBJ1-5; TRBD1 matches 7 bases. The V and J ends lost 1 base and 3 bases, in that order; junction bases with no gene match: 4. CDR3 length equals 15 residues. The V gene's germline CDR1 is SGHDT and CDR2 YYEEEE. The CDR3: CASSLWGQFNQPQHF. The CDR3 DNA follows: TGTGCCAGCAGCTTGTGGGGACAGTTCAATCAGCCCCAGCATTTT.

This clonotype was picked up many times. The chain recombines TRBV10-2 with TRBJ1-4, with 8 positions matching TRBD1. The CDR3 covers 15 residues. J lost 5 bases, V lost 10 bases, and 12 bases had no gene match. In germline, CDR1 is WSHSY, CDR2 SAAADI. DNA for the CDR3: TGCGCCACCCAATCCGGGACAGGCGAGAATGAAAAACTGTTTTTT. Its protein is CATQSGTGENEKLFF.

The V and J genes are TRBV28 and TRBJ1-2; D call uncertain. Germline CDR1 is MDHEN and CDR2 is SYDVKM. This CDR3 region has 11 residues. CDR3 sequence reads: CATVMGYGYTF. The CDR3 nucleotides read TGTGCAACAGTAATGGGATATGGCTACACCTTC.

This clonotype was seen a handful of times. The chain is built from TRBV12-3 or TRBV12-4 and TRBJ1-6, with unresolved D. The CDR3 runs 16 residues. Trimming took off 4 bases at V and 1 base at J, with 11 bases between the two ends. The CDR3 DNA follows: TGTGCCAGCAGTTCCCGGGGAGGTTCCTATAATTCACCCCTCCACTTT. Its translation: CASSSRGGSYNSPLHF.

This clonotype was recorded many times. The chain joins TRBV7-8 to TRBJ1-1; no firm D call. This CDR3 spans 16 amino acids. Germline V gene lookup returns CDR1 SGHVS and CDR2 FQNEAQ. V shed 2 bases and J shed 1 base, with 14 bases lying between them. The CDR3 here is CASSLKRAGKNTEAFF. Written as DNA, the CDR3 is TGTGCCAGCAGCTTAAAAAGGGCCGGAAAGAACACTGAAGCTTTCTTT.

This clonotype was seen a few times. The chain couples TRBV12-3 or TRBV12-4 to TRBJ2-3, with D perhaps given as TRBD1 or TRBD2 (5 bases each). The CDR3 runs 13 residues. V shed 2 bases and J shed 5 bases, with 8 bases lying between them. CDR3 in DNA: TGTGCCAGCAGTTTATTGGGGGAAGATACGCAGTATTTT. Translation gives CASSLLGEDTQYF.